Presented here are 29 T cell receptor beta chains from one specimen sequenced in a study of T cell repertoires in cytomegalovirus infection. These receptors lack a known antigen. TCRdb analysed the reads with MiXCR anew, one entry per CDR3 protein. This sample has around 300,000 distinct CDR3 sequences; 22% occur once, and the top ten carry about 21%. This specimen consisted of cultured PBMCs, obtained from culture after CMV antigen stimulation. These TCRs come from a human donor in good health (CMV status not recorded). Some clones in this sample may be carry-over from other donors' samples.

A few counts support this clonotype. The CDR3 loop reads CASRLTPRDIQYF. CDR3 coding DNA: TGTGCCAGCAGACTGACCCCACGAGACATTCAGTACTTC. V is TRBV5-6 and J is TRBJ2-4; D is undetermined. Trimming stripped 5 bases from V and 8 bases from J, with 14 bases between. The germline gives CDR1 SGHDT, CDR2 YYEEEE. The CDR3 sequence is 13 residues long.

This clonotype was counted only a few times. The rearrangement links TRBV19 to TRBJ2-3; D is unresolved. Germline assignment: CDR1 LNHDA and CDR2 SQIVND (reference sequence). The CDR3 extends over 13 amino acids. The V end was cut by 6 bases, the J end by 0 bases, with 7 bases between. The CDR3 is CASRGISTDTQYF. As DNA, the CDR3 is TGTGCCAGTAGGGGGATTAGCACAGATACGCAGTATTTT.

The chain joins TRBV5-4 to TRBJ2-2, with D tentatively TRBD1 (5 bases). In germline, CDR1 is SGHNT, CDR2 YYREEE (reference sequence). CDR3 length: 14 amino acids. V was trimmed by 3 bases and J by 10 bases, leaving 16 bases between them. For the CDR3, the DNA is TGTGCCAGCAGCTCAGGAACCAGGGATCCGGAGCTGTTTTTT. It codes for CASSSGTRDPELFF.

This clonotype came up a few times. V is TRBV5-6 and J is TRBJ2-7; 8 nucleotides match TRBD1. Looked up from germline, CDR1 is SGHDT and CDR2 is YYEEEE. V dropped 0 bases and J dropped 3; count of bases not matched to a gene: 11. CDR3 length: 17 amino acids. In DNA, the CDR3 is TGTGCCAGCAGCTTGGTGTTTGGGACAGGTAACGACTACGAGCAGTACGTC. Translated: CASSLVFGTGNDYEQYV.

This clonotype has just a few counts. The CDR3 reads CASRLDRAYNSPLHF. CDR3 coding DNA: TGTGCCAGTAGACTCGACAGGGCCTATAATTCACCCCTCCACTTT. The J gene is TRBJ1-6, the V gene TRBV19; TRBD1 matches at 7 bases. The CDR3 is 15 residues long. Trimming took 6 bases from V and 2 from J; bases not matched to a gene: 4. In germline, CDR1 is LNHDA, CDR2 SQIVND (reference sequence).

This chain joins TRBV5-4 and TRBJ1-1; a possible D gene is TRBD1 (6 bases). Germline values: CDR1 SGHNT, CDR2 YYREEE (reference sequence). Between the trimmed V and J ends, which lost 4 bases and 0 bases, there was a span of 13 bases. The CDR3 has 15 amino acids. This chain's CDR3 is CASSPGGALNTEAFF. The CDR3 region has the DNA TGTGCCAGCAGCCCGGGGGGGGCCCTGAACACTGAAGCTTTCTTT.

Ten or more counts support this clonotype. The chain combines TRBV5-6 with TRBJ1-4, with D unresolved. The CDR3 is 16 residues long. Trimming shortened V by 5 bases and J by 7 bases, and 21 bases separated the two germline ends. CDR1 SGHDT and CDR2 YYEEEE come from the germline V gene. The CDR3 region is CASSKRRAQGTEKLFF. The CDR3 DNA is TGTGCCAGCAGTAAACGCCGGGCCCAAGGAACTGAAAAACTGTTTTTT.

The genes are TRBV5-1 and TRBJ2-1; a possible D gene is TRBD2 (5 bases). The germline V and J ends were trimmed by 2 bases and 7 bases, with 13 bases remaining between them. This CDR3 is 14 amino acids long. Per the germline V gene, CDR1 is SGHRS and CDR2 is YFSETQ. The CDR3 bases are TGCGCCAGCAGCTTCCCCCGGACTCCGAATGAGCAGTTCTTC. Protein product: CASSFPRTPNEQFF.

The chain has TRBV28 and TRBJ2-2; 11 bases are a match to TRBD2. The CDR3 is made up of 17 amino acids. CDR1 is MDHEN, CDR2 SYDVKM, per germline. V was pared by 7 bases and J by 1 base, with 8 bases of the junction left unmatched. The CDR3 region has the DNA TGTGCCAGCACATTTCCTAGCGGGAGGTGGAACACCGGGGAGCTGTTTTTT. As protein: CASTFPSGRWNTGELFF.

The rearrangement uses TRBV11-2 and TRBJ2-2; no definite D call. CDR3 size: 13 residues. V dropped 1 base and J dropped 4 bases, with 4 bases sitting between them. From germline, CDR1 is SGHAT and CDR2 FQNNGV. The CDR3: CASSLVTTGELFF. The DNA of the CDR3 is TGTGCCAGCAGCTTAGTGACCACCGGGGAGCTGTTTTTT.

This clonotype was counted only a few times. The chain couples TRBV5-4 to TRBJ2-3, with 10 bases lining up with TRBD2. This CDR3 contains 16 residues. CDR1 is SGHNT, CDR2 YYREEE, per germline (reference sequence). The V and J ends lost 5 bases and 5 bases, in that order; junction bases with no gene match: 11. The CDR3 DNA is TGTGCCAGCAGGGGATTAGCGGGAGGTGGTGAAGATACGCAGTATTTT. Encoded protein: CASRGLAGGGEDTQYF.

This chain joins TRBV19 and TRBJ2-1, with D unresolved. CDR3 length: 12 amino acids. V lost 7 bases to trimming and J lost 10 bases, with 14 bases between them. Germline V gene data show CDR1 as LNHDA and CDR2 as SQIVND (reference sequence). The CDR3 DNA is TGTGCCAGTAATTACATGTCGGGCGAGCAGTTCTTC. It yields the protein CASNYMSGEQFF. Full variable domain (missing parts from reference TRBV19 and TRBJ2-1): DGGITQSPKYLFRKEGQNVTLSCEQNLNHDAMYWYRQDPGQGLRLIYYSQIVNDFQKGDIAEGYSVSREKKESFPLTVTSAQKNPTAFYLCASNYMSGEQFFGPGTRLTVL.

CDR3 DNA sequence: TGTGCCAGCAGTTCTCCGGGACAGGGGGCTTGGAACACTGAAGCTTTCTTT. It encodes CASSSPGQGAWNTEAFF. The chain carries TRBV7-6 and TRBJ1-1; 12 nucleotides line up with TRBD1. Looked up from germline, CDR1 is SGHVS and CDR2 is FNYEAQ. V shed 6 bases, J shed 1 base, and the junction held 9 bases outside the gene matches. This CDR3 is built from 17 residues.

This clonotype was counted between two and nine times. This chain connects TRBV5-4 to TRBJ2-7; D is perhaps TRBD1 (7 bases). Per the germline V gene, CDR1 is SGHNT and CDR2 is YYREEE (reference sequence). The CDR3 runs to 15 residues. The V and J ends lost 0 bases and 5 bases respectively, with 15 bases between them. The CDR3 DNA sequence: TGTGCCAGCAGCTTGGATAGGCAGGGGGGCGACGAGCAGTACTTC. It encodes CASSLDRQGGDEQYF.

The chain employs TRBV28 and TRBJ2-3; D may correspond to TRBD1 or TRBD2 (5 bases each). Germline V gene sequence: CDR1 MDHEN, CDR2 SYDVKM. The CDR3 totals 15 residues. V was trimmed by 4 bases and J by 2 bases, leaving 13 bases between them. CDR3 DNA sequence: TGTGCCAGCAGTTCACCGGGACCCCTCACAGATACGCAGTATTTT. Amino acids: CASSSPGPLTDTQYF. The entire variable domain, with the rest obtained from reference TRBV28 and TRBJ2-3, is as follows: DVKVTQSSRYLVKRTGEKVFLECVQDMDHENMFWYRQDPGLGLRLIYFSYDVKMKEKGDIPEGYSVSREKKERFSLILESASTNQTSMYLCASSSPGPLTDTQYFGPGTRLTVL.

This clonotype was counted between two and nine times. The chain is built from TRBV6-1 and TRBJ2-5; no firm D call. V was clipped by 6 bases and J by 5 bases, with 16 bases between them. Germline V gives CDR1 MNHNS, CDR2 SASEGT. The CDR3 is 14 residues long. The CDR3 spells CASSVLQGRETQYF. In nucleotides, the CDR3 is TGTGCCAGCAGCGTCCTACAAGGGCGGGAGACCCAGTACTTC.

This rearrangement joins TRBV19 to TRBJ2-7; the match to TRBD1 covers 7 bases. Germline trimming cut 4 bases from V and 5 bases from J; bases unmatched to any gene: 5. The CDR3 is 13 residues long. Germline-derived CDR1 and CDR2 are LNHDA and SQIVND (reference sequence). DNA of the CDR3: TGTGCCAGTAGTACCCAGACAGGGAACGAGCAGTACGTC. It is translated as CASSTQTGNEQYV.

This clonotype turned up a few times. The chain recombines TRBV24-1 with TRBJ2-7; D gene uncertain. The CDR3 runs to 14 residues. Trimming took off 7 bases at V and 4 bases at J, with 16 bases between the two ends. The germline V gene encodes CDR1 KGHDR and CDR2 SFDVKD. CDR3 protein: CATSPRNGRYEQYF. The CDR3 bases are TGTGCCACCAGCCCCAGGAACGGAAGGTACGAGCAGTACTTC.

The chain carries TRBV7-2 and TRBJ2-7; D unclear. This CDR3 region has 12 residues. V lost 3 bases and J 3 bases, leaving 6 bases between the germline ends. CDR1 and CDR2 (germline): SGHTA, FQGNSA. The CDR3 DNA follows: TGTGCCAGCAGCTTGACCAACTACGAGCAGTACTTC. Translation: CASSLTNYEQYF.

This clonotype has just a few counts. The chain recombines TRBV6-2 or TRBV6-3 with TRBJ2-7, with TRBD2 matching 7 bases. There are 14 residues in the CDR3. Germline values: CDR1 MNHEY, CDR2 SVGEGT. Unmatched junction bases numbered 7, after V lost 6 bases and J lost 2 bases. This chain's CDR3 is CASRRLADAYEQYV. The CDR3 coding sequence is TGTGCCAGCAGAAGACTAGCAGATGCCTACGAGCAGTACGTC.

The rearrangement joins TRBV12-3 or TRBV12-4 to TRBJ2-2, with D possibly called TRBD1 or TRBD2 (5 bases each). The CDR3 spans 13 residues. Trimming pared 6 bases from V and 7 bases from J, leaving 12 bases between. Written as DNA, the CDR3 is TGTGCCAGCAGCTCGGGGCTGGACGGGGAGCTGTTTTTT. Translation: CASSSGLDGELFF.

This clonotype was seen only a few times. The gene calls are TRBV20-1 and TRBJ2-7; D perhaps matches TRBD2 (6 bases). Looked up from germline, CDR1 is DFQATT and CDR2 is SNEGSKA (reference sequence). Trimming stripped 2 bases from V and 2 bases from J, with 19 bases between. The CDR3 is 16 amino acids. The CDR3 loop is CSARFPGLPKPYEQYF. In DNA, the CDR3 is TGCAGTGCTAGATTCCCTGGACTACCAAAACCCTACGAGCAGTACTTC.

The chain is built from TRBV7-8 and TRBJ2-1; 11 bases line up with TRBD2. Germline CDR1 and CDR2: SGHVS and FQNEAQ. CDR3 length: 14 residues. Unmatched junction bases numbered 4, after V lost 5 bases and J lost 7 bases. The CDR3: CASSGWTSGNEQFF. For the CDR3, the DNA is TGTGCCAGCAGCGGCTGGACTAGCGGGAATGAGCAGTTCTTC.

V usage is TRBV6-5 and J usage is TRBJ2-7; 8 bases are a match to TRBD1. Unmatched junction bases numbered 12, after V lost 4 bases and J lost 7 bases. The germline gives CDR1 MNHEY, CDR2 SVGAGI. The CDR3 extends over 15 amino acids. This chain's CDR3 is CASSLRTGPKGEQYF. CDR3 nucleotide sequence: TGTGCCAGCAGTTTACGGACAGGGCCAAAGGGGGAGCAGTACTTC.

This clonotype was seen a few times. The rearrangement links TRBV12-3 or TRBV12-4 to TRBJ2-5; 13 bases are shared with TRBD2. V shed 4 bases and J 5 bases; nucleotides not matched to a gene: 4. This CDR3 region has 15 residues. In DNA, the CDR3 is TGTGCCAGCAGTTGGACTAGCGGGAGTGGTGAGACCCAGTACTTC. This translates into CASSWTSGSGETQYF.

The rearrangement joins TRBV12-5 to TRBJ2-1, with D uncertain. The CDR3 totals 11 residues. Germline CDR1 reads LGHNT; CDR2 reads FRNRAP. Trimming left V 3 bases short and J 8 bases short, with 5 bases between. In nucleotides, the CDR3 is TGTGCTAGTGGTTTTGCGGATGAGCAGTTCTTC. Translating it yields CASGFADEQFF.

For this clonotype: A read error may explain this, as a much larger clone is one base away. The genes are TRBV19 and TRBJ2-1; unclear D gene. CDR3 size: 13 residues. Per the germline V gene, CDR1 is LNHDA and CDR2 is SQIVND (reference sequence). V lost 0 bases and J lost 2, with 2 bases in between. The CDR3 DNA is TGTGCCAGTAGTATAGACGCCTACAATGAGCAGTTCTTC. Translation: CASSIDAYNEQFF.

The table lists this clonotype with many counts. This chain uses TRBV7-2 with TRBJ2-7; D not certain. From germline, CDR1 is SGHTA and CDR2 FQGNSA. Trimming took 4 bases from V and 3 from J, leaving 10 bases between them. The CDR3 extends over 13 amino acids. CDR3 DNA: TGTGCCAGCAGCTGGCAGGATCACTACGAGCAGTACGTC. Protein product: CASSWQDHYEQYV.

In regard to this clonotype: The junction departs from germline at one end; a sequencing error may be responsible. The gene calls are TRBV7-2 and TRBJ1-2; D gene ambiguous. CDR1 is SGHTA and CDR2 is FQGNSA in the germline V gene. CDR3 length equals 13 residues. The CDR3 reads CASSLDLKGGYTF. In DNA form, the CDR3 reads TGTGCCAGCAGTTTAGACCTGAAGGGTGGCTACACCTTC.